This T cell receptor beta chain came from a study of human T cells and chemical hapten exposure. About the research overall: Slight differences in pooled library volume were the main source of varying TCR yields across samples.

Individual cDNA molecules (in the library) carried attached unique molecular identifiers. One entry per CDR3 protein results from TCRdb running MiXCR on the RACE reads. The table records 75,000 to 80,000 distinct CDR3 sequences, about 8.6% of them present only once. The germline V and J ends were trimmed by 3 bases and 2 bases, with 31 bases remaining between them. The CDR3 is made up of 21 amino acids. In regard to this clonotype: Its antigen is unknown.

Study-wide results and limits: TCRs above 1 in 1000 frequency stayed constant with DPC sensitization.

The time point was: healthy volunteer bleed at 6 weeks. Someone pulled total RNA out of unfractionated whole blood. The origin of this receptor is a female donor in good health. Some clones in this sample may be carry-over from other donors' samples. Sequencing input: whole blood. V usage is TRBV12-3 or TRBV12-4 and J usage is TRBJ1-2; D is perhaps TRBD1 (6 bases). The CDR3 here is CASSLSIQGLWPGDNNYGYTF. The DNA of the CDR3 is TGTGCCAGCAGTTTGTCGATCCAGGGGTTGTGGCCTGGTGATAACAACTATGGCTACACCTTC.